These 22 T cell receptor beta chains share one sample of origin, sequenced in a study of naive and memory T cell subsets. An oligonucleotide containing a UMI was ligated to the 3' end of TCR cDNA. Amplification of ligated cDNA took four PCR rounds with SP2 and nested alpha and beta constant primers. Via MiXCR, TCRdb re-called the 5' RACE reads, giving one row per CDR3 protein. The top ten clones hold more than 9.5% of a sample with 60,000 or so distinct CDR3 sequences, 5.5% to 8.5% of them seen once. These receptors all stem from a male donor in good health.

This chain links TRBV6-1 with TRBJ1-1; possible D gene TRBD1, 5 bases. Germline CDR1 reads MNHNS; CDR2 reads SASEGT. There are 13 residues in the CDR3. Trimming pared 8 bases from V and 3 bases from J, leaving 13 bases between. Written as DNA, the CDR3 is TGTGCCAGCGACAGAGGACGGCACACTGAAGCTTTCTTT. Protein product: CASDRGRHTEAFF.

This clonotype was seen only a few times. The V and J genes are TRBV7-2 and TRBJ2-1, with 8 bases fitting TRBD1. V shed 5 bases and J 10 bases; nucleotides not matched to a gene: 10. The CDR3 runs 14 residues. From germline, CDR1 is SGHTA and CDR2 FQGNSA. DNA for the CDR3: TGTGCCAGCAGCCCGGACAGGGCTGGAGGGGAGCAGTTCTTC. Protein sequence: CASSPDRAGGEQFF.

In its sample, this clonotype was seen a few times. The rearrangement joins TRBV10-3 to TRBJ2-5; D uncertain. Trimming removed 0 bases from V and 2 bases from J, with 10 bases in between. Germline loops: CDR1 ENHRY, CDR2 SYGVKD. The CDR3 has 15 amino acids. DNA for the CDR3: TGTGCCATCAGTGAGTCGCAACTGCTACAAGAGACCCAGTACTTC. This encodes CAISESQLLQETQYF.

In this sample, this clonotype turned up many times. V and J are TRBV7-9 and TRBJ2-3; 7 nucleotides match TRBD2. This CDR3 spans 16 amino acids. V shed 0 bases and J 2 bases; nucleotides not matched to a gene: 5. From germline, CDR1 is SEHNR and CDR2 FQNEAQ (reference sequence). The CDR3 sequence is CASSLAAGLTTDTQYF. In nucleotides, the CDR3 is TGTGCCAGCAGCTTAGCGGCGGGACTAACCACAGATACGCAGTATTTT.

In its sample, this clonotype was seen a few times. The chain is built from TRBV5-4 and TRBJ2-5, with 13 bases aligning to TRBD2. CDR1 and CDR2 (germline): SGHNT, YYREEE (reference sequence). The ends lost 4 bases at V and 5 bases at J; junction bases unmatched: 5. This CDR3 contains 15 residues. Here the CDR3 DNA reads TGTGCCAGCAGCGCGACTAGCGGGGGGTTGGAGACCCAGTACTTC. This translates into CASSATSGGLETQYF.

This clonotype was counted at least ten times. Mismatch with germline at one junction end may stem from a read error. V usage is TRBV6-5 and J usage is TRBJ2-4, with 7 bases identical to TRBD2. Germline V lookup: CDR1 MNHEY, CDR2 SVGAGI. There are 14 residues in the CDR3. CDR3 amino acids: CASSRAGAENIQYF. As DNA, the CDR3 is TGTGCCAGCAGTAGGGCGGGAGCCGAAAACATTCAGTACTTC.

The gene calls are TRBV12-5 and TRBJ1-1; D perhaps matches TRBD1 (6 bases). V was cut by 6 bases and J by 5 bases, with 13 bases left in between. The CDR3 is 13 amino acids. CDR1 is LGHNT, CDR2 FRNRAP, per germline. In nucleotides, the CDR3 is TGTGCTAGTGGACCAGGGGCCGGGACTGAAGCTTTCTTT. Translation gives CASGPGAGTEAFF.

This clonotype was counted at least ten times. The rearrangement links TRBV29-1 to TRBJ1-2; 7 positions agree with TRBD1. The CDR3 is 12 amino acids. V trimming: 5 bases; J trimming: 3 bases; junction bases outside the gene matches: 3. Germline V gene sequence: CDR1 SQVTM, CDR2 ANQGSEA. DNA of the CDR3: TGCAGCGTTCAGCAGGGGGACTATGGCTACACCTTC. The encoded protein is CSVQQGDYGYTF.

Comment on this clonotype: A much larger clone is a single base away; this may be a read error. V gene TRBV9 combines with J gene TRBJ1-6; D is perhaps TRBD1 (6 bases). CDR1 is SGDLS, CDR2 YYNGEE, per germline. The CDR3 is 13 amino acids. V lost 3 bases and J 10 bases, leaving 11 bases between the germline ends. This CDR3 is CASSEGGNSPLHF. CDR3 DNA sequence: TGTGCCAGCAGCGAAGGGGGGAACTCACCCCTCCACTTT.

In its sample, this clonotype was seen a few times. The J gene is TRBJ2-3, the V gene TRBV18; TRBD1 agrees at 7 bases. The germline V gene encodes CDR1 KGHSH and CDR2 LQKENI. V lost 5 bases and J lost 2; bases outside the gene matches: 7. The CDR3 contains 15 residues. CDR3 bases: TGTGCCAGCTCAGACCGGGACAGATCCACAGATACGCAGTATTTT. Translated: CASSDRDRSTDTQYF.

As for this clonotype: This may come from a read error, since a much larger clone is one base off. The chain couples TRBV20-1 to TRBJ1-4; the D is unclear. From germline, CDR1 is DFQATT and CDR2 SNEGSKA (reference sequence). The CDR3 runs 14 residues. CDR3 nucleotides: TGCAGTGCTAGAGAGGCGGGAACTAATGAAAAACTGATTTTT. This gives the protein CSAREAGTNEKLIF.

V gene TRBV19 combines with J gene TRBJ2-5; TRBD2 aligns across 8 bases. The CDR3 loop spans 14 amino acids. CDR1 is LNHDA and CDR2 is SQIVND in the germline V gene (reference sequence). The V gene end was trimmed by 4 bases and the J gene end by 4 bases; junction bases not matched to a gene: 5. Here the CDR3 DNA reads TGTGCCAGTAGTAAGGTAGCGGGGCGAGAGACCCAGTACTTC. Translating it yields CASSKVAGRETQYF.

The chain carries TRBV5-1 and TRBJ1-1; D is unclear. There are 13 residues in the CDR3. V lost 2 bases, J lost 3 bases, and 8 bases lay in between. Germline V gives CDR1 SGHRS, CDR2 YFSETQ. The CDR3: CASSFHGDTEAFF. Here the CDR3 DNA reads TGCGCCAGCAGCTTCCACGGGGACACTGAAGCTTTCTTT.

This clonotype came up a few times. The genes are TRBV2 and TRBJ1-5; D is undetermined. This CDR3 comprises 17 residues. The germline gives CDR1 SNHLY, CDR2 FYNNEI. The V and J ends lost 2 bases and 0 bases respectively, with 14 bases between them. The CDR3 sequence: CASSESPRSNSNQPQHF. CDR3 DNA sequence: TGTGCCAGCAGTGAATCCCCCCGATCCAATAGCAATCAGCCCCAGCATTTT. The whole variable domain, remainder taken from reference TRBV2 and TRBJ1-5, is EPEVTQTPSHQVTQMGQEVILRCVPISNHLYFYWYRQILGQKVEFLVSFYNNEISEKSEIFDDQFSVERPDGSNFTLKIRSTKLEDSAMYFCASSESPRSNSNQPQHFGDGTRLSIL.

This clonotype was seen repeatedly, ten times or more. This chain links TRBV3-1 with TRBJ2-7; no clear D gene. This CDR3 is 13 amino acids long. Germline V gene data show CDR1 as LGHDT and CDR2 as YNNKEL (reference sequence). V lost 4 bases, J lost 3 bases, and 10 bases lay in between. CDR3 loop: CASSLEGLYEQYF. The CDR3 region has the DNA TGTGCCAGCAGCCTAGAAGGTCTCTACGAGCAGTACTTC.

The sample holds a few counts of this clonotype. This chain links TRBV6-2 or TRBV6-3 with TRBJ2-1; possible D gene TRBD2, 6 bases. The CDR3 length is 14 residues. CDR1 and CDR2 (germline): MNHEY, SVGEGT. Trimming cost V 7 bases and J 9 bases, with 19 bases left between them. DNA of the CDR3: TGTGCCAGCACCCCGACCGGGAGTTCTGGTGAGCAGTTCTTC. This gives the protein CASTPTGSSGEQFF.

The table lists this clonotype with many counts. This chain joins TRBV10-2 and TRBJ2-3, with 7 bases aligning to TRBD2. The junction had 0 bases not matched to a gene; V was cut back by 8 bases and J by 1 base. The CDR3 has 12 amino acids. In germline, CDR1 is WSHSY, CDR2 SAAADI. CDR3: CASGGGTDTQYF. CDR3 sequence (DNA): TGCGCCAGCGGGGGGGGCACAGATACGCAGTATTTT.

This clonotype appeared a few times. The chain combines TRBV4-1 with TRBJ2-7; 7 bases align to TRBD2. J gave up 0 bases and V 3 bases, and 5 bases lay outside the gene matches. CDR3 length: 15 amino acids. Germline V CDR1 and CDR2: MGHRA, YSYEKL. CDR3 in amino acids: CASSHGLGPSYEQYF. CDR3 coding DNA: TGCGCCAGCAGCCATGGACTAGGGCCCTCCTACGAGCAGTACTTC.

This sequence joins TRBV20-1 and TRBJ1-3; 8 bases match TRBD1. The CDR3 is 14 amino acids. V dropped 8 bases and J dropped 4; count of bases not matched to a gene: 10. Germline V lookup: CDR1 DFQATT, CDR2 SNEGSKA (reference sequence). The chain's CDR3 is CSCGRTGSGNTIYF. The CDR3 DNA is TGCAGTTGCGGGCGGACAGGGAGCGGAAACACCATATATTTT.

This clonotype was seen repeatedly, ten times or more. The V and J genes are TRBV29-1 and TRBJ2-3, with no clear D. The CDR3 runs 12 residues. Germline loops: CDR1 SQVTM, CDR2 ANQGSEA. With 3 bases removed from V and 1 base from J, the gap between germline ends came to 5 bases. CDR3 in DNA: TGCAGCGTTGAGGTCGGCACAGATACGCAGTATTTT. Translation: CSVEVGTDTQYF.

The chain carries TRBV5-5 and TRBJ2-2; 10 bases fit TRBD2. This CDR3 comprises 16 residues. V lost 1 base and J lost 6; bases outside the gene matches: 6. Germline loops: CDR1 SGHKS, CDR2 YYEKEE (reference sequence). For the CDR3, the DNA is TGTGCCAGCAGCTTGCGGAGCGGGGGGGCTCCCGGGGAGCTGTTTTTT. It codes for CASSLRSGGAPGELFF.

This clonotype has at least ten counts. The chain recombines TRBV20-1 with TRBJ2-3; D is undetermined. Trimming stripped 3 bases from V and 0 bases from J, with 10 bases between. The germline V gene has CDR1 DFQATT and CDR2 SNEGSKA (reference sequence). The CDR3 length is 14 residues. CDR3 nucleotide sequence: TGCAGTGCTAGGTTCGGACGGAGCACAGATACGCAGTATTTT. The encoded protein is CSARFGRSTDTQYF.